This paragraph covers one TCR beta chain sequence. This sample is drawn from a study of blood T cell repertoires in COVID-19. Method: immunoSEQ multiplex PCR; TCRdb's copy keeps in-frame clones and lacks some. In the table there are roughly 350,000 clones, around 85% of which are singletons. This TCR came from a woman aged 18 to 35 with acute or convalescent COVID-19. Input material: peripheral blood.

The CDR3 DNA reads as TGTGCCAGTAGCACTCACTTGGGGGCCAACTATGGCTACACCTTC. Translating gives CASSTHLGANYGYTF. V usage is TRBV19 and J usage is TRBJ1-2; maybe TRBD1 (6 bases). Trimming pared 6 bases from V and 2 bases from J, leaving 16 bases between. The CDR3 contains 15 residues. CDR1 and CDR2 (germline): LNHDA, SQIVND (reference sequence).